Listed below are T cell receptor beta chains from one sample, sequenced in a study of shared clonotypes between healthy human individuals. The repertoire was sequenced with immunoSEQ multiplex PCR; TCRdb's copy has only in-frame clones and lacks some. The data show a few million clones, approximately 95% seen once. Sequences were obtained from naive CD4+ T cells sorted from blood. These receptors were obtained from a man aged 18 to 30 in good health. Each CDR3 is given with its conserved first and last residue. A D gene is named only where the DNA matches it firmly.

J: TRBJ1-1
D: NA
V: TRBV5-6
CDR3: CASNLVGVDTEAFF

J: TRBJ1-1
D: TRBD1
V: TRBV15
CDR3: CATSATTGLNTEAFF

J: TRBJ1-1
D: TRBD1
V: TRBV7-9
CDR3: CASSLVTGEDTEAFF

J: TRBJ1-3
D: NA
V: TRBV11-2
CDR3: CASSLPRGSGNTIYF

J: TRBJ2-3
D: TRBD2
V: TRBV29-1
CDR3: CSVEVSGGSGSDTQYF

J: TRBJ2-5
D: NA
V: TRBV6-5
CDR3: CASSTGTETQYF

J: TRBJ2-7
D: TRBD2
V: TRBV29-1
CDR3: CSVVRERGSANEQYF

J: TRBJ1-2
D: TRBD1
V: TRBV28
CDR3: CASQQGAYHYTF

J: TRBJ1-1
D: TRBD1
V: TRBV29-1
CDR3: CSAHRGQGTEAFF

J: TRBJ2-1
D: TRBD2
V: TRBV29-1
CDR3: CSVVTSGGSYNEQFF

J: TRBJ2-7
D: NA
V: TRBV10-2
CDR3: CASRAGRSSYEQYF

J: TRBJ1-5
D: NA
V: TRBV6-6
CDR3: CASSYSGGRDQPQHF

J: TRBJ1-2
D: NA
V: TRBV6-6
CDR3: CASSPRGAHGYTF

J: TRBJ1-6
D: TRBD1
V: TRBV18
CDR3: CASFADRGSSPLHF

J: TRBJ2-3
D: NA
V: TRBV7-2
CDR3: CASTLRASTDTQYF

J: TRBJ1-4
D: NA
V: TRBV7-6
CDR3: CASSPNFNEKLFF

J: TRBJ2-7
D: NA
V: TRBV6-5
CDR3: CATLTKYEQYF

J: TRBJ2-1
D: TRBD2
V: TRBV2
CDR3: CASRDPLRELFF

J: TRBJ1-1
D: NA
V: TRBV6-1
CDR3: CASSDGGYSVAFF

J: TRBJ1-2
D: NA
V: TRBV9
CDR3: CASSADLYGYTF

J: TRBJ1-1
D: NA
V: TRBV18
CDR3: CASSLRDTGNTEAFF

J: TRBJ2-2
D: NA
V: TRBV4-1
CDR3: CASSPTSLSSTGELFF

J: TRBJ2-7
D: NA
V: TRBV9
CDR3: CASSISIESYEQYF

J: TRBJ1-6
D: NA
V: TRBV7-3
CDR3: CASSLSTENSPLHF

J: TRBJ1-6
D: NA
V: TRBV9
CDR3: CASSPSPRGNSPLHF

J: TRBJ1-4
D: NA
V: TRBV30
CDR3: CAWGGDEKLFF

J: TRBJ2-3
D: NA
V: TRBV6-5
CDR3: CASRWTDSTDTQYF

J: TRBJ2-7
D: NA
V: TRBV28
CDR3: CASSHTTGLYEQYF

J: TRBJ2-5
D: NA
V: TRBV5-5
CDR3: CASSYSMETQYF

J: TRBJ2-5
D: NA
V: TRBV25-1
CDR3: CASRGIKETQYF

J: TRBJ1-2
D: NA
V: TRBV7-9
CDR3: CASSYPYTF

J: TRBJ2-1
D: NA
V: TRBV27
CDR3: CASSSPGLHNEQFF

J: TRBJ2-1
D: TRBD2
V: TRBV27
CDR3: CASSPSGGSYNEQFF

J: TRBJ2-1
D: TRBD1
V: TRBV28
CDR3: CASTPGTGSPNEQFF

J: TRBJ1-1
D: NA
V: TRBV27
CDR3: CASSLRSLLNTEAFF

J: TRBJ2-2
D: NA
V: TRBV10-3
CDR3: CAISGGSETGELFF

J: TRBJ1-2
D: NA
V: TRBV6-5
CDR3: CASSYRDQYGYTF

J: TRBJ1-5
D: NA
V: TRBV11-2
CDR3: CASSPGDYSNQPQHF

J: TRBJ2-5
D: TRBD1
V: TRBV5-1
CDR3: CASSRTGQETQYF

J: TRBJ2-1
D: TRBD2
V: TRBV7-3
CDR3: CASSFGKGTSIHEQFF

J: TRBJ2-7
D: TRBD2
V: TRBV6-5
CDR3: CASSYSQRGLSYEQYF

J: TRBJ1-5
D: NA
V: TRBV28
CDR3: CASRWAGSSNQPQHF

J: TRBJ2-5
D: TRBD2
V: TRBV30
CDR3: CAWSRLAGVWTQYF

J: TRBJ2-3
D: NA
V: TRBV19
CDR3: CASSIVPSPTDTQYF

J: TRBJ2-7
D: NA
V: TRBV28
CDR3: CASSTPPGTLYEQYF

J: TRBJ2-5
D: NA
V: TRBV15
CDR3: CATSRNRDTQETQYF

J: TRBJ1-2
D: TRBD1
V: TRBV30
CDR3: CAWMRDRGGYTF

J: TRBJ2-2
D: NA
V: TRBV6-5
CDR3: CASSAEGRRELFF

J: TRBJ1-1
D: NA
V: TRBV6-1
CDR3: CASSPLGGLLDFF

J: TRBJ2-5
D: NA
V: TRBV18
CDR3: CASSPLTETQYF

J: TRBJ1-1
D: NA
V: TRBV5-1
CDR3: CASSLAFGGFRGPRTEAFF

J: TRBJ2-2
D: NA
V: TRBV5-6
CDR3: CASSLGGRGNTGELFF

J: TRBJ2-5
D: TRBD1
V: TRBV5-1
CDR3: CASSLGDRGAETQYF